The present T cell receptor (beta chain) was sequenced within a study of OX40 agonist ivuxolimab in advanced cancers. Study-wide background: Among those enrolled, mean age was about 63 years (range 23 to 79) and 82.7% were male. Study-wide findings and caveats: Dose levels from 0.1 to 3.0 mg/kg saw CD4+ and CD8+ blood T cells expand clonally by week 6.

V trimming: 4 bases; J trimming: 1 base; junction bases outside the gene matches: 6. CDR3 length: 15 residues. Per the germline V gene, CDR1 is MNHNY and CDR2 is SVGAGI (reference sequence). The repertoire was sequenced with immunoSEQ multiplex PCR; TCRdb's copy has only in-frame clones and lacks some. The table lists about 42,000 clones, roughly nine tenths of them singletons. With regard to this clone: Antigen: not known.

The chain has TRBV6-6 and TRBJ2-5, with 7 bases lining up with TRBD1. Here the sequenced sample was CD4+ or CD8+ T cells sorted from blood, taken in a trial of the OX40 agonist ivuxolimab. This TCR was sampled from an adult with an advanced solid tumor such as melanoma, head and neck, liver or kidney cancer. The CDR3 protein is CASSSSGQTQETQYF. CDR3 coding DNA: TGTGCCAGCAGTTCCTCGGGACAGACCCAAGAGACCCAGTACTTC.